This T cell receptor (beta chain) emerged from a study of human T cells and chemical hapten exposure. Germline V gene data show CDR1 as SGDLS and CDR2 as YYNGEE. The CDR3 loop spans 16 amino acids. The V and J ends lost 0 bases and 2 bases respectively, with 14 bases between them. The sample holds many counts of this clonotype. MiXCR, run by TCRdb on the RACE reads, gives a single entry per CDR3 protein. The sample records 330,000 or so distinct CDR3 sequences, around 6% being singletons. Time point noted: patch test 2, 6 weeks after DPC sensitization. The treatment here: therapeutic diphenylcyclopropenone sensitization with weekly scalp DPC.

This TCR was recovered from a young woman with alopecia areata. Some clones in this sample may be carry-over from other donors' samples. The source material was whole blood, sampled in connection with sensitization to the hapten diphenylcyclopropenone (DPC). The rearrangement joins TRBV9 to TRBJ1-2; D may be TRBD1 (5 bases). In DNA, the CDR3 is TGTGCCAGCAGCGTAGTTTCAGGCGACAGCAACTATGGCTACACCTTC. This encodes CASSVVSGDSNYGYTF.